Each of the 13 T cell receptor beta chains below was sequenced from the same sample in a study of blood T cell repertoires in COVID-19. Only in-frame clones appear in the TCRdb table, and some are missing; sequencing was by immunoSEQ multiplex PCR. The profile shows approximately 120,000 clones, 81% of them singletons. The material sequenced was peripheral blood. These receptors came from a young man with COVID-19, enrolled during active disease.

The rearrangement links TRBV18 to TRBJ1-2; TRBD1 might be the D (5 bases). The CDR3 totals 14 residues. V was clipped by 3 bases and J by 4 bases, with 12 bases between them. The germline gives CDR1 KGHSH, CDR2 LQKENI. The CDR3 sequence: CASSPPGVGYGYTF. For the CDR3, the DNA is TGTGCCAGCTCACCCCCGGGGGTGGGCTATGGCTACACCTTC.

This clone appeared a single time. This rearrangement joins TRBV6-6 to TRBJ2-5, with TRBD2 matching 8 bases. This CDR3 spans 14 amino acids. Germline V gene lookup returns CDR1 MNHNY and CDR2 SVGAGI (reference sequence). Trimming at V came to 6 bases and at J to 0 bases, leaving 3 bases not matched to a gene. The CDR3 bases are TGTGCCAGCAGCGCTAGCGGGCACCAAGAGACCCAGTACTTC. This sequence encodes CASSASGHQETQYF.

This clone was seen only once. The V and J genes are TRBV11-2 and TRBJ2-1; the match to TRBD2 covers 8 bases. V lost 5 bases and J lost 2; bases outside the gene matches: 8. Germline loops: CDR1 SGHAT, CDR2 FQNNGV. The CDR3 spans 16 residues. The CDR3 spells CASSVTAGGPYNEQFF. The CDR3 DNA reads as TGTGCCAGCAGCGTTACCGCGGGAGGTCCCTACAATGAGCAGTTCTTC.

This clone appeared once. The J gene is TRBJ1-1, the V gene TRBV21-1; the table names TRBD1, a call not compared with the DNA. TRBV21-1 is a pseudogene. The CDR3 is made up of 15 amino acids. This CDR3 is CASSDRDRGCAEAFF. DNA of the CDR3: TGTGCCAGCAGCGACAGGGACAGGGGATGCGCTGAAGCTTTCTTT.

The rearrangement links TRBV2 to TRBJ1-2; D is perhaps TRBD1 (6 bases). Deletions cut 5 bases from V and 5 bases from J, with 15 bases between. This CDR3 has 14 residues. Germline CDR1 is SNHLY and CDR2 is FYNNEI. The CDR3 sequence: CASSTGLTQYGYTF. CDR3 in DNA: TGTGCCAGCAGTACAGGGTTGACCCAATATGGCTACACCTTC.

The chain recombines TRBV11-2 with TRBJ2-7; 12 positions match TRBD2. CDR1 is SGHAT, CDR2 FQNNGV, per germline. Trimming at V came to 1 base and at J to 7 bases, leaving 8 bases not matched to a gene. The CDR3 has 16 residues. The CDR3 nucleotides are TGTGCCAGCAGCTTAGGAGCTAGCGGGGGGGCTGGTGAGCAGTACTTC. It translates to CASSLGASGGAGEQYF.

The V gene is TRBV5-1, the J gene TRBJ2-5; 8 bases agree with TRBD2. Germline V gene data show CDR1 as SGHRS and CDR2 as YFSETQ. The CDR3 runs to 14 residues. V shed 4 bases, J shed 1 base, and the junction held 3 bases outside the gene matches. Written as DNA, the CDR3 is TGCGCCAGCAGCACCGGGGGGGGCCAAGAGACCCAGTACTTC. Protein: CASSTGGGQETQYF.

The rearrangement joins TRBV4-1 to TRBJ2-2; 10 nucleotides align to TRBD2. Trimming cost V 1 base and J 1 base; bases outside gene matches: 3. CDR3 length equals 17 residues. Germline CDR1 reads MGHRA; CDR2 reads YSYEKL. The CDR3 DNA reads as TGCGCCAGCAGCCAAGTTTTAGCGGGGGGGAACACCGGGGAGCTGTTTTTT. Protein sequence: CASSQVLAGGNTGELFF.

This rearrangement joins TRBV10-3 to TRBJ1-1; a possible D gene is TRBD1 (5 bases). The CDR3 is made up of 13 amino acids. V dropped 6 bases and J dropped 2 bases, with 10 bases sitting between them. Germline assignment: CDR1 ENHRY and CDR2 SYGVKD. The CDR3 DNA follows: TGTGCCATCAGGCCAGACAGCAACACTGAAGCTTTCTTT. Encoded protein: CAIRPDSNTEAFF.

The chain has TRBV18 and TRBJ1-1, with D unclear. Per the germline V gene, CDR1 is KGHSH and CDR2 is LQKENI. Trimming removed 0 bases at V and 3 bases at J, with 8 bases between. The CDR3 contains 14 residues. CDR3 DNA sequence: TGTGCCAGCTCACCACCGTCCACGGACACTGAAGCTTTCTTT. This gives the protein CASSPPSTDTEAFF.

Written as DNA, the CDR3 is TGTGCCAGCAGTGAAGACAGGGGAAGAGGTAATACGCAGTATTTT. Protein product: CASSEDRGRGNTQYF. V and J are TRBV2 and TRBJ2-3; the match to TRBD1 covers 7 bases. The CDR3 is 15 residues long. CDR1 is SNHLY and CDR2 is FYNNEI in the germline V gene. V shed 1 base and J 7 bases; nucleotides not matched to a gene: 8.

The CDR3 sequence: CAWASLGGNQPQHF. The DNA for the CDR3 is TGTGCCTGGGCGAGCCTAGGGGGAAACCAGCCCCAGCATTTT. This chain joins TRBV30 and TRBJ1-5; maybe TRBD1 (6 bases). Germline CDR1 and CDR2: GTSNPN and SVGIG (reference sequence). The CDR3 extends over 14 amino acids. V was pared by 5 bases and J by 7 bases, with 18 bases between.

The CDR3, as DNA: TGCAGCGTGGGACAGGGGGCGGTAGACCAAGAGACCCAGTACTTC. It yields the protein CSVGQGAVDQETQYF. The chain joins TRBV29-1 to TRBJ2-5, with 12 bases aligning to TRBD1. CDR1 and CDR2 from the germline V gene are SQVTM and ANQGSEA. The CDR3 consists of 15 residues. The V gene end was trimmed by 6 bases and the J gene end by 0 bases; junction bases not matched to a gene: 5.